This T cell receptor (beta chain) was captured by sequencing in a study of monozygotic twins with inflammatory bowel disease. Each UMI harboured a 6-nucleotide sample barcode and was appended via template switching. No DNA is given; TCRdb re-called the 5' RACE reads and lists each CDR3 protein once. This repertoire includes a few hundred thousand distinct CDR3 sequences. For this clonotype: Its antigen is currently unknown.

The CDR3 consists of 17 residues. In germline, CDR1 is MNHEY, CDR2 SVGAGI. General study findings and limits: With inverse Simpson as the measure, TCRbeta diversity was lower in IBD patients than in healthy co-twins.

Sequenced sample: blood. The V gene is TRBV6-5, the J gene TRBJ1-2; there is no DNA to check the TCRdb D call of TRBD1. This receptor was taken from a human donor with ulcerative colitis or Crohn's disease, or a healthy co-twin of an affected twin (not recorded which). The CDR3 is CASSYSSFVTGGYGYTF.